Listed below are T cell receptor beta chains from one sample, sequenced in a study of T cell responses to AZD1222 COVID-19 vaccine. TCRdb keeps only in-frame clones here, not all; method: immunoSEQ multiplex PCR. This table has more than 85,000 clones, around nine tenths appearing once. The starting material was peripheral blood, obtained on day 0 of AZD1222 vaccination. Receptors were obtained from an adult in good health. CDR3s include the opening cysteine and the closing phenylalanine or tryptophan. The D gene is left open where the match is weak. Not all rows give a size; the values are once, few, many and, for expanded clones, a class.

v_gene: TRBV9; j_gene: TRBJ2-7; d_gene: -; abundance: once; CDR3aa: CASSVTPSSYEQYF; CDR3nt: TGTGCCAGCAGCGTAACTCCGAGCTCCTACGAGCAGTACTTC
v_gene: TRBV19; j_gene: TRBJ1-3; d_gene: -; abundance: -; CDR3aa: CASSIVASGNTIYF; CDR3nt: TGTGCCAGTAGTATAGTTGCCTCTGGAAACACCATATATTTT
v_gene: TRBV4-1; j_gene: TRBJ2-7; d_gene: -; abundance: few; CDR3aa: CASSQLVTPAYEQYF; CDR3nt: TGCGCCAGCAGCCAACTAGTGACGCCAGCCTACGAGCAGTACTTC
v_gene: TRBV5-8; j_gene: TRBJ2-2; d_gene: -; abundance: -; CDR3aa: CASSLSTVRTVTGELFF; CDR3nt: TGTGCCAGCAGCTTATCGACAGTCCGGACCGTCACCGGGGAGCTGTTTTTT
v_gene: TRBV10-3; j_gene: TRBJ1-1; d_gene: TRBD1; abundance: -; CDR3aa: CAISESIPGQANTEAFF; CDR3nt: TGTGCCATCAGTGAGTCGATTCCCGGACAGGCGAACACTGAAGCTTTCTTT
v_gene: TRBV5-4; j_gene: TRBJ1-2; d_gene: TRBD1; abundance: -; CDR3aa: CASTSGRGYSVGGYTF; CDR3nt: TGTGCCAGCACCTCCGGCAGGGGGTACAGTGTTGGTGGCTACACCTTC
v_gene: TRBV6-5; j_gene: TRBJ1-2; d_gene: TRBD1; abundance: once; CDR3aa: CASSGDRGYGYTF; CDR3nt: TGTGCCAGCAGCGGGGACAGGGGATATGGCTACACCTTC
v_gene: TRBV6-5; j_gene: TRBJ1-1; d_gene: -; abundance: -; CDR3aa: CASKRTHSWDTEAFF; CDR3nt: TGTGCCAGCAAAAGGACCCACAGTTGGGACACTGAAGCTTTCTTT
v_gene: TRBV6-5; j_gene: TRBJ1-5; d_gene: -; abundance: -; CDR3aa: CASSFGGLGQPQHF; CDR3nt: TGTGCCAGCAGTTTCGGCGGGTTAGGTCAGCCCCAGCATTTT
v_gene: TRBV18; j_gene: TRBJ2-1; d_gene: -; abundance: -; CDR3aa: CASSPGAPRNEQFF; CDR3nt: TGTGCCAGCTCACCTGGGGCTCCGCGCAATGAGCAGTTCTTC
v_gene: TRBV10-2; j_gene: TRBJ1-1; d_gene: -; abundance: -; CDR3aa: CASSVGGRSTEAFF; CDR3nt: TGCGCCAGCAGTGTTGGGGGTCGGAGCACTGAAGCTTTCTTT
v_gene: TRBV28; j_gene: TRBJ1-1; d_gene: -; abundance: -; CDR3aa: CASSLGRDTEAFF; CDR3nt: TGTGCCAGCAGTTTAGGGAGGGACACTGAAGCTTTCTTT
v_gene: TRBV19; j_gene: TRBJ2-1; d_gene: TRBD2; abundance: -; CDR3aa: CASSIRLAGGLYNEQFF; CDR3nt: TGTGCCAGTAGTATAAGACTAGCGGGAGGACTCTACAATGAGCAGTTCTTC
v_gene: TRBV16; j_gene: TRBJ2-1; d_gene: TRBD2; abundance: -; CDR3aa: CASSQGSGRADEQFF; CDR3nt: TGTGCCAGCAGCCAAGGTAGCGGGAGGGCGGATGAGCAGTTCTTC
v_gene: TRBV5-6; j_gene: TRBJ2-5; d_gene: TRBD1; abundance: -; CDR3aa: CASSLTGGPRETQYF; CDR3nt: TGTGCCAGCAGCTTGACAGGGGGACCTAGAGAGACCCAGTACTTC
v_gene: TRBV15; j_gene: TRBJ1-6; d_gene: -; abundance: -; CDR3aa: CATSGSGDGSPLHF; CDR3nt: TGTGCCACCAGCGGATCAGGGGATGGATCACCCCTCCACTTT
v_gene: TRBV9; j_gene: TRBJ1-2; d_gene: -; abundance: -; CDR3aa: CASSEFRTSYGYTF; CDR3nt: TGTGCCAGCAGTGAATTTAGGACGTCCTATGGCTACACCTTC
v_gene: TRBV28; j_gene: TRBJ2-2; d_gene: TRBD2; abundance: -; CDR3aa: CASSLGLAGANTGELFF; CDR3nt: TGTGCCAGCAGTTTGGGACTAGCGGGAGCGAACACCGGGGAGCTGTTTTTT
v_gene: TRBV9; j_gene: TRBJ2-3; d_gene: -; abundance: -; CDR3aa: CASSKTATADTQYF; CDR3nt: TGTGCCAGCAGCAAGACGGCGACGGCAGATACGCAGTATTTT
v_gene: TRBV7-9; j_gene: TRBJ2-5; d_gene: -; abundance: -; CDR3aa: CASSSWAQETQYF; CDR3nt: TGTGCCAGCAGCTCCTGGGCCCAAGAGACCCAGTACTTC
v_gene: TRBV12-3/TRBV12-4; j_gene: TRBJ1-1; d_gene: -; abundance: -; CDR3aa: CASSLGPSLEAFF; CDR3nt: TGTGCCAGCAGTCTAGGACCAAGCTTGGAAGCTTTCTTT
v_gene: TRBV2; j_gene: TRBJ1-2; d_gene: -; abundance: -; CDR3aa: CASSEQEVYGYTF; CDR3nt: TGTGCCAGCAGTGAACAGGAGGTCTATGGCTACACCTTC
v_gene: TRBV25-1; j_gene: TRBJ1-1; d_gene: -; abundance: -; CDR3aa: CASSGPGAGRDTEAFF; CDR3nt: TGTGCCAGCAGTGGACCCGGGGCAGGGCGGGACACTGAAGCTTTCTTT
v_gene: TRBV6-4; j_gene: TRBJ1-2; d_gene: -; abundance: -; CDR3aa: CASSDYRETNGYTF; CDR3nt: TGTGCCAGCAGTGACTACAGGGAGACTAATGGCTACACCTTC
v_gene: TRBV9; j_gene: TRBJ1-1; d_gene: -; abundance: -; CDR3aa: CASSVGGVWENTEAFF; CDR3nt: TGTGCCAGCAGCGTAGGTGGTGTTTGGGAGAACACTGAAGCTTTCTTT
v_gene: TRBV28; j_gene: TRBJ1-2; d_gene: TRBD1; abundance: once; CDR3aa: CASSPGQGAGGYTF; CDR3nt: TGTGCCAGCAGTCCAGGACAGGGGGCGGGAGGCTACACCTTC
v_gene: TRBV3-1/TRBV3-2; j_gene: TRBJ1-5; d_gene: -; abundance: -; CDR3aa: CASSPDLSNQPQHF; CDR3nt: TGTGCCAGCAGCCCGGACCTTAGCAATCAGCCCCAGCATTTT
v_gene: TRBV11-2; j_gene: TRBJ2-7; d_gene: TRBD2; abundance: -; CDR3aa: CASSLDWGLGEQYF; CDR3nt: TGTGCCAGCAGCTTAGATTGGGGACTAGGCGAGCAGTACTTC
v_gene: TRBV5-4; j_gene: TRBJ2-2; d_gene: TRBD1; abundance: -; CDR3aa: CASSPATGSNTGELFF; CDR3nt: TGTGCCAGCAGCCCAGCGACAGGGTCGAACACCGGGGAGCTGTTTTTT
v_gene: TRBV6-5; j_gene: TRBJ1-1; d_gene: -; abundance: -; CDR3aa: CASSYRHSTEAFF; CDR3nt: TGTGCCAGCAGTTACCGGCACAGCACTGAAGCTTTCTTT
v_gene: TRBV2; j_gene: TRBJ2-3; d_gene: -; abundance: -; CDR3aa: CASDTGTYTQYF; CDR3nt: TGTGCCAGTGATACCGGGACTTATACGCAGTATTTT
v_gene: TRBV27; j_gene: TRBJ2-7; d_gene: -; abundance: -; CDR3aa: CATKLGGEQYF; CDR3nt: TGTGCAACAAAGCTGGGCGGCGAGCAGTACTTC
v_gene: TRBV5-5; j_gene: TRBJ2-4; d_gene: -; abundance: -; CDR3aa: CASSLSVRQGINIQYF; CDR3nt: TGTGCCAGCAGCTTGTCAGTTAGGCAGGGGATTAACATTCAGTACTTC
v_gene: TRBV7-9; j_gene: TRBJ2-4; d_gene: -; abundance: -; CDR3aa: CASSEDRGKNIQYF; CDR3nt: TGTGCCAGCAGCGAGGACCGAGGCAAAAACATTCAGTACTTC
v_gene: TRBV18; j_gene: TRBJ2-3; d_gene: -; abundance: -; CDR3aa: CAANGRATDTQYF; CDR3nt: TGTGCCGCGAATGGGCGGGCCACAGATACGCAGTATTTT
v_gene: TRBV12-5; j_gene: TRBJ2-2; d_gene: -; abundance: -; CDR3aa: CASSAVNTGELFF; CDR3nt: TGTGCTTCGTCAGCGGTGAACACCGGGGAGCTGTTTTTT
v_gene: TRBV19; j_gene: TRBJ2-2; d_gene: -; abundance: -; CDR3aa: CASSMSAGGELFF; CDR3nt: TGTGCCAGTAGTATGAGCGCGGGCGGGGAGCTGTTTTTT
v_gene: TRBV7-9; j_gene: TRBJ2-1; d_gene: -; abundance: -; CDR3aa: CASSLSISDNEQFF; CDR3nt: TGTGCCAGCAGCTTGAGCATTTCGGACAATGAGCAGTTCTTC
v_gene: TRBV10-1; j_gene: TRBJ1-6; d_gene: -; abundance: once; CDR3aa: CASSRQGGSPLHF; CDR3nt: TGCGCCAGCAGTCGGCAGGGCGGTTCACCCCTCCACTTT
v_gene: TRBV6-1; j_gene: TRBJ1-6; d_gene: -; abundance: -; CDR3aa: CASSDRELESPLHF; CDR3nt: TGTGCCAGCAGTGACCGGGAGTTAGAGTCACCCCTCCACTTT
v_gene: TRBV6-6; j_gene: TRBJ1-1; d_gene: -; abundance: -; CDR3aa: CASSSDTIMNTEAFF; CDR3nt: TGTGCCAGCAGTTCTGACACCATAATGAACACTGAAGCTTTCTTT
v_gene: TRBV4-2; j_gene: TRBJ1-2; d_gene: -; abundance: -; CDR3aa: CASSQDVTSYGYTF; CDR3nt: TGTGCCAGCAGCCAAGATGTCACGAGCTATGGCTACACCTTC
v_gene: TRBV7-2; j_gene: TRBJ2-7; d_gene: TRBD1; abundance: once; CDR3aa: CASSPRTGVPVEQYF; CDR3nt: TGTGCCAGCAGCCCCCGGACAGGGGTGCCGGTCGAGCAGTACTTC
v_gene: TRBV28; j_gene: TRBJ1-1; d_gene: -; abundance: -; CDR3aa: CASSFQGGAEAFF; CDR3nt: TGTGCCAGCAGCTTCCAGGGAGGGGCTGAAGCTTTCTTT
v_gene: TRBV7-2; j_gene: TRBJ1-1; d_gene: TRBD1; abundance: -; CDR3aa: CASSGTVNTEAFF; CDR3nt: TGTGCCAGCAGCGGGACAGTAAACACTGAAGCTTTCTTT
v_gene: TRBV7-3; j_gene: TRBJ2-3; d_gene: -; abundance: -; CDR3aa: CASSSGTRTDTQYF; CDR3nt: TGTGCCAGCAGCTCCGGGACTCGCACAGATACGCAGTATTTT
v_gene: TRBV6-5; j_gene: TRBJ1-4; d_gene: -; abundance: -; CDR3aa: CASSYSKDLSDEKLFF; CDR3nt: TGTGCCAGCAGTTACTCAAAGGACCTGAGTGATGAAAAACTGTTTTTT
v_gene: TRBV19; j_gene: TRBJ1-5; d_gene: -; abundance: once; CDR3aa: CASSIRIPYQPQHF; CDR3nt: TGTGCCAGTAGTATTAGAATCCCCTATCAGCCCCAGCATTTT
v_gene: TRBV7-3; j_gene: TRBJ2-3; d_gene: -; abundance: -; CDR3aa: CASSPGGITDTQYF; CDR3nt: TGTGCCAGCAGCCCAGGAGGGATCACAGATACGCAGTATTTT
v_gene: TRBV11-2; j_gene: TRBJ1-2; d_gene: TRBD1; abundance: -; CDR3aa: CASSLGPGGAYGYTF; CDR3nt: TGTGCCAGCAGCTTAGGGCCAGGGGGTGCCTATGGCTACACCTTC
v_gene: TRBV7-9; j_gene: TRBJ1-5; d_gene: -; abundance: -; CDR3aa: CASSFDGDNQPQHF; CDR3nt: TGTGCCAGCAGCTTTGACGGGGACAATCAGCCCCAGCATTTT